This T cell receptor (beta chain) is from a study of control samples from healthy donors and cancer patients. Produced via immunoSEQ multiplex PCR; TCRdb's table is partial and in-frame only. The table has 120,000 or so clones, almost 95% seen once. The CDR3 has 12 amino acids. CDR1 is SGHVS, CDR2 FNYEAQ, per germline. V lost 4 bases and J lost 13; bases outside the gene matches: 9. This clonotype was obtained from a man older than 75 with head and neck cancer. The genes are TRBV7-6 and TRBJ1-1; 7 bases fit TRBD1. The sequencing sample was made of PBMCs. CDR3 nucleotides: TGTGCCAGCAGCTGGGACAGCTTTGAGGATTTCTTT. Translated, it gives CASSWDSFEDFF. Based on the CDR3 plus reference TRBV7-6 and TRBJ1-1, the full variable domain is GAGVSQSPRYKVTKRGQDVALRCDPISGHVSLYWYRQALGQGPEFLTYFNYEAQQDKSGLPNDRFSAERPEGSISTLTIQRTEQRDSAMYRCASSWDSFEDFFGQGTRLTVV.